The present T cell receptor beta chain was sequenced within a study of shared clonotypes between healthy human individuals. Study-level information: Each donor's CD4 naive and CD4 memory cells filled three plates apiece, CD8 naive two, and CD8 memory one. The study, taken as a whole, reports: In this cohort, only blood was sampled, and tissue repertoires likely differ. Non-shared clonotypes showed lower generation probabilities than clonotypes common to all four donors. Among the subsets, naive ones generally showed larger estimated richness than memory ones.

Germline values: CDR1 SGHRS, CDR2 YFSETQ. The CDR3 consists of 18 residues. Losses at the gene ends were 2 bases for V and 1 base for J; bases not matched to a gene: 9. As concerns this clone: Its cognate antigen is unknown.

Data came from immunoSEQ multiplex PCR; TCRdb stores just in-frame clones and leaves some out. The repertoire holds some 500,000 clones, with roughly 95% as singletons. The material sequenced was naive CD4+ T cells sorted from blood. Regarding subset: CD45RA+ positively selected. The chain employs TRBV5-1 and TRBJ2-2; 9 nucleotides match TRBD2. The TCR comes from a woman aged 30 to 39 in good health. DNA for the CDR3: TGCGCCAGCAGCTTTTCTGCTAGCGGGGCCGTGAACACCGGGGAGCTGTTTTTT. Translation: CASSFSASGAVNTGELFF.